This TCR beta chain was sequenced in a study of PD-1 blockade in classical Hodgkin lymphoma. Notes on the study in general: It was reported that newly diagnosed patients had less baseline TCR diversity than healthy donors. Although disease activity or prior therapy may be involved, causes of the repertoire differences remain undefined.

Here immunoSEQ multiplex PCR was the method, and the copy in TCRdb shows in-frame clones only, minus some. The sample lists about 35,000 clones, 80% to 90% occurring once. Regarding this clone: What it binds is unknown.

Regarding time point: newly diagnosed, previously untreated cHL patient sample. CD4+ T cells were purified from thawed PBMCs by magnetic negative selection. Researchers used newly diagnosed, untreated classical Hodgkin lymphoma PBMCs for comparison. The germline gives CDR1 MNHEY, CDR2 SVGAGI. The CDR3 extends over 12 amino acids. Trimming took off 5 bases at V and 6 bases at J, with 10 bases between the two ends. The specimen sequenced was CD4+ T cells from blood. The sequence came from a human donor with classical Hodgkin lymphoma. The V and J genes are TRBV6-5 and TRBJ1-2; TRBD1 is a possible D gene (5 bases). The CDR3 region is CASSHTGDGYTF. CDR3 sequence (DNA): TGTGCCAGCAGTCATACAGGTGATGGCTACACCTTC.